This record covers a single T cell receptor beta chain. This sample is drawn from a study of patients and donors after allogeneic stem cell transplantation. Each CDR3 protein gets one entry after TCRdb re-called the RT-PCR reads with MiXCR. The data contain 95,000 to 120,000 distinct CDR3 sequences, 35% of them singletons. The CDR3 length is 13 residues. Germline V gene lookup returns CDR1 SNHLY and CDR2 FYNNEI. The V gene lost 6 bases and the J gene lost 4 bases, with 9 bases spanning the gap. Sequenced input: blood, either unsorted or a sorted T cell fraction (not recorded which). The receptor comes from a human donor who was either an allogeneic HSCT recipient or a stem cell or donor lymphocyte infusion donor (not recorded which). It is not recorded whose cells these are; they may come from a transplant donor. V and J are TRBV2 and TRBJ2-2; a possible D gene is TRBD2 (5 bases). The CDR3 region is CASRPTSTGELFF. The CDR3 DNA follows: TGTGCCAGCAGGCCCACTAGCACCGGGGAGCTGTTTTTT.